A selection of T cell receptor beta chains follows, all from one sample in a study of PD-1 blockade in classical Hodgkin lymphoma. Sequencing was performed with immunoSEQ multiplex PCR; in TCRdb, only in-frame clones are kept and a portion is missing. Counted here are more than 40,000 clones, roughly 78% occurring once; the ten biggest clones make up around 35%. The starting material was peripheral blood mononuclear cells (PBMCs), obtained before the fourth cycle of nivolumab. All receptors derive from a human donor with classical Hodgkin lymphoma. CDR3s include the opening cysteine and the closing phenylalanine or tryptophan. The order of the fields is V gene, D gene, clone size, J gene, CDR3 DNA, CDR3 protein. D genes are given only for firm matches. Clone size appears in some rows only: once, few, many, or a class for an expanded clone.

TRBV7-2,-,-,TRBJ1-2,TGTGCCAGCAGCTTAGTTATTGATGGCTACACCTTC,CASSLVIDGYTF
TRBV19,-,once,TRBJ1-2,TGTGCCAGTAGTCCCCCGGCCCGTGACACCCTTGGCTACACCTTC,CASSPPARDTLGYTF
TRBV7-6,-,-,TRBJ1-2,TGTGCCAGCAGCACAAAGCATGAATCTCGAACCTATGGCTACACCTTC,CASSTKHESRTYGYTF
TRBV29-1,-,-,TRBJ2-3,TGCAGCGTTGAAGATCGGGCAGCGGCCCTAGATACGCAGTATTTT,CSVEDRAAALDTQYF
TRBV5-1,TRBD1,few,TRBJ1-1,TGCGCCAGCAGCCCACAGGGGGACACTGAAGCTTTCTTT,CASSPQGDTEAFF
TRBV5-4,-,-,TRBJ2-7,TGTGCCAGCACCACTGGTCCCCTGGTTTACGAGCAGTACTTC,CASTTGPLVYEQYF
TRBV5-1,-,-,TRBJ1-1,TGCGCCAGCAGCTCCTCCTCGTCCTCGACTTTTTCTACTGAAGCTTTCTTT,CASSSSSSSTFSTEAFF
TRBV11-3,TRBD2,few,TRBJ2-3,TGTGCCAGCAGCTTCTTCGGCGGGGGGACGGGGGGCACAGATACGCAGTATTTT,CASSFFGGGTGGTDTQYF
TRBV27,TRBD2,-,TRBJ2-1,TGTGCCAGCAGCACTAGCGGGGGGTACAATGAGCAGTTCTTC,CASSTSGGYNEQFF
TRBV5-8,-,-,TRBJ2-2,TGTGCCAGCAGCTTGAACTTGTTGGGCTACACCGGGGAGCTGTTTTTT,CASSLNLLGYTGELFF
TRBV7-2,TRBD1,-,TRBJ2-1,TGTGCCAGCAGCCCCAGTTGGGACAGGGAGCAGTTCTTC,CASSPSWDREQFF
TRBV7-2,-,-,TRBJ2-1,TGTGCCAGCAGCTTAGCGGGGTCGTACTACAATGAGCAGTTCTTC,CASSLAGSYYNEQFF
TRBV7-6,TRBD2,-,TRBJ2-3,TGTGCCAGCAGCCCCCCCTTCGAGCGGGGGGGGGCAGATACGCAGTATTTT,CASSPPFERGGADTQYF
TRBV11-2,-,-,TRBJ2-3,TGTGCCAGCAGCTTAGCCGGCTTCACAGATACGCAGTATTTT,CASSLAGFTDTQYF
TRBV7-6,-,-,TRBJ2-2,TGTGCCAGCAGCTTTATGGTTTGGGGCATTGGCCCCGGGGAGCTGTTTTTT,CASSFMVWGIGPGELFF
TRBV11-3,TRBD1,-,TRBJ1-4,TGTGCCAGCAGCATGGGACAGCCTGGTGAAAAACTGTTTTTT,CASSMGQPGEKLFF
TRBV28,-,-,TRBJ2-7,TGTGCCAGCAGCTACGGACCGGGTCGAGAGCAGTACTTC,CASSYGPGREQYF
TRBV7-2,TRBD2,-,TRBJ2-2,TGTGCCAGCAGCCCCCGGACTAGCGGGGGGTTGAACACCGGGGAGCTGTTTTTT,CASSPRTSGGLNTGELFF
TRBV19,-,-,TRBJ1-5,TGTGCCAGTAGTTACGACCTGAGAATTCAGCATTTT,CASSYDLRIQHF
TRBV6-6,-,few,TRBJ1-6,TGTGCCAGCAGGAATCAGCGCCCCCTCCACTTT,CASRNQRPLHF
TRBV29-1,-,-,TRBJ2-3,TGCAGCGTTAGTAGCGGTGGAAGCACAGATACGCAGTATTTT,CSVSSGGSTDTQYF
TRBV6-1,-,once,TRBJ1-2,TGTGCCAGCAGTGAAGGACAGCAAACCTATGGCTACACCTTC,CASSEGQQTYGYTF
TRBV7-2,-,-,TRBJ2-2,TGTGCCAGCAGCTCCCTGGGGCAGTCCCTGCCGGAGGAGCTGTTTTTT,CASSSLGQSLPEELFF
TRBV19,-,-,TRBJ2-7,TGTGCCAGCAAGATAGCGGCAGTATACTCCTACGAGCAGTACTTC,CASKIAAVYSYEQYF
TRBV7-9,-,-,TRBJ1-3,TGTGCCAGCAGCTTAGGAATCTCCAGGGCATCGGGCGGAAACACCATATATTTT,CASSLGISRASGGNTIYF
TRBV4-3,-,-,TRBJ1-2,TGCGCCAGCAGCCAAGGCCTTGGTATCGGCTATGGCTACACCTTC,CASSQGLGIGYGYTF
TRBV6-6,-,-,TRBJ1-3,TGTGCCAGCAGTTACAACGGGAACACCATATATTTT,CASSYNGNTIYF
TRBV13,TRBD1,once,TRBJ2-7,TGTGCCAGCAGCTCCCCGGGACAGGGGGACGAGCAGTACTTC,CASSSPGQGDEQYF
TRBV18,TRBD1,-,TRBJ2-1,TGTGCCAGCTCACCATCAGGGGGCAGCTCCTACAATGAGCAGTTCTTC,CASSPSGGSSYNEQFF
TRBV7-3,-,-,TRBJ2-1,TGTGCCAGCAGCCCCGGAGGGGCCGGGGTCGATGAGCAGTTCTTC,CASSPGGAGVDEQFF
TRBV18,-,-,TRBJ2-5,TGTGCCAGCTCACCACCGTCAGGGGCCGGTGAGACCCAGTACTTC,CASSPPSGAGETQYF